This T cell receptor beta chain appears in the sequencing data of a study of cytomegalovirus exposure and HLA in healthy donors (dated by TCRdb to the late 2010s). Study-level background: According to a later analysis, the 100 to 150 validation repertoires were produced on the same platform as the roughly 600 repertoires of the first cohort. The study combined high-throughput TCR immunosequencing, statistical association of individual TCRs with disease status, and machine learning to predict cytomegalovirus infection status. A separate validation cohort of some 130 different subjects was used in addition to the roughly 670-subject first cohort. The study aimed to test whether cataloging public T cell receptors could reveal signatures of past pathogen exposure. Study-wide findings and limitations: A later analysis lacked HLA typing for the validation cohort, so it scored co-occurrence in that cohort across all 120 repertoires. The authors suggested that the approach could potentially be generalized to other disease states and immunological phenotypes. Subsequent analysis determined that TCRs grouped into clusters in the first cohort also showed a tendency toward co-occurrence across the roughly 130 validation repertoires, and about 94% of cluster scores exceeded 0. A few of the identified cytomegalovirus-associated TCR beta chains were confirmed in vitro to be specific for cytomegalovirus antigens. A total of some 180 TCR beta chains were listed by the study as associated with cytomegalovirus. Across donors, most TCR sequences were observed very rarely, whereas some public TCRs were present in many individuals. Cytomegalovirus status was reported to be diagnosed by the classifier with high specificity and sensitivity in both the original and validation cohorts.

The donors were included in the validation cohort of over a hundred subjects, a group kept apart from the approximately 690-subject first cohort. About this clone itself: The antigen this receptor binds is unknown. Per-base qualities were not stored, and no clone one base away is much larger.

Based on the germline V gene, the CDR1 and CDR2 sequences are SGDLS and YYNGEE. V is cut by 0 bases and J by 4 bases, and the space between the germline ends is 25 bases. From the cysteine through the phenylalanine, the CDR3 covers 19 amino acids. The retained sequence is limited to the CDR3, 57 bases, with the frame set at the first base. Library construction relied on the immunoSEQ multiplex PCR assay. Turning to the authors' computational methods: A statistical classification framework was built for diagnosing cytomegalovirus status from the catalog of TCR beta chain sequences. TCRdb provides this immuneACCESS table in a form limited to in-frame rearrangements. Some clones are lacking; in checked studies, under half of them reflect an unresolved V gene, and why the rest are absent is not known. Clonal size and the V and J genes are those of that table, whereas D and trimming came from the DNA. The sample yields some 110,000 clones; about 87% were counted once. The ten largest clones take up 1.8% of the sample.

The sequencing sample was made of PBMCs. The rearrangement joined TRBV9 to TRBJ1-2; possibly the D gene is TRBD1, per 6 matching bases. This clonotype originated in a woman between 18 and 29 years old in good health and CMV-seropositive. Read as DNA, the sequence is TGTGCCAGCAGCGTAGAGGGAACGGCTTTCTCAGGGGAACTCTATGGCTACACCTTC. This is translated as CASSVEGTAFSGELYGYTF.